This T cell receptor beta chain is from a study of PD-1 blockade in classical Hodgkin lymphoma (dated by TCRdb to 2020 to 2022). As for the study more broadly: Nivolumab dosing was 3 mg/kg intravenously every 2 weeks, continuing until either disease progression or unacceptable toxicity. To define a peripheral blood immune signature of response to PD-1 blockade in classical Hodgkin lymphoma, the study combined TCR beta sequencing with CyTOF. What the study reported, not specific to this receptor: Among trial patients, those achieving complete response had baseline diversity similar to that of newly diagnosed patients, while diversity was significantly lower in partial responders and progressors. The study was restricted to a single clinical trial cohort, and the causes of repertoire differences, possibly disease activity or prior therapy, were left undefined. Lower diversity was observed in patients in whom nivolumab was started less than 1 year after ASCT, and these patients were excluded from later analyses so that confounding by immune reconstitution would be avoided. Baseline TCR diversity was reported to be lower in newly diagnosed patients than in healthy donors and to be lower still in relapsed/refractory patients. A significant rise by C4D1 was seen in CD4+ but not CD8+ TCR diversity (p=0.0027 vs p=0.16), with the rise being most apparent in complete responders (p=0.02).

A remark on this clone: Its specific antigen is unknown. Per-base quality was not reported, and no clone a single base away is much larger than it.

Sequences SQVTM (CDR1) and ANQGSEA (CDR2) are obtained from the germline V gene. The CDR3 measures 12 amino acids from cysteine to phenylalanine. Just the 36-base CDR3 DNA is kept, in frame starting at base 1. V gives up 3 bases and J gives up 3 bases, and the segment between their germline ends measures 7 bases. The time point label, read with the paper, signifies: cycle 1 day 1 (C1D1), immediately before nivolumab initiation. Relapse after autologous stem cell transplantation had occurred in all trial patients, and cohorts A, B and C were distinguished by prior brentuximab vedotin exposure. The trial cohort was composed of about 53 patients with relapsed/refractory classical Hodgkin lymphoma, for whom complete response, partial response or progressive disease was recorded as best overall response. Trial patients were treated with single-agent nivolumab in the multi-cohort phase II CheckMate 205 trial. An independent review committee assessed best overall response by applying the 2007 International Working Group response criteria. Trial PBMCs were collected immediately before nivolumab initiation (C1D1) and during therapy at cycle 2 day 1 and cycle 4 day 1. Peripheral blood was collected in 8 mL Vacutainer Cell Preparation Tubes, from which PBMCs were isolated by centrifugation and then cryopreserved.

Genomic DNA was isolated using the Qiagen DNeasy kit from unsorted PBMCs as well as from negatively selected CD4+ and CD8+ fractions. Using primers that anneal to V and J segments, immunoSEQ multiplex PCR amplified the TCR beta CDR3 regions. A synthetic immune receptor repertoire was used to minimize amplification bias, and remaining bias was computationally removed after sequencing. Regarding the original processing steps: Repertoire diversity was quantified as the Shannon entropy index using custom Python scripts. Unsorted, CD4+ and CD8+ repertoires were analyzed separately, except for combined analyses in which CD4+ and CD8+ sequences were merged in silico. Clonal expansion was defined as a frequency increase of at least 2-fold after treatment compared with C1D1, and clones undetected at baseline were assigned a pseudocount of 0.5. Clones with 0 or 1 copy at C1D1 were classified as singleton clones, and clones with 2 or more copies were classified as non-singleton clones. Clones expanded in unsorted samples were assigned a CD4+, CD8+ or unknown annotation through matching of protein sequences in sorted samples from the same patient. Wilcoxon tests on paired samples were used to test changes in diversity from C1D1 to C4D1. Held by TCRdb, this immuneACCESS table contains in-frame sequences only and omits some clones. Under half of the omission traces to an unresolved V gene where checked; the cause of the rest is unknown. The DNA was the basis for D and trimming; V, J and clone size are from that table. The sample table shows about 84,000 clones, and under 90% are seen once. The ten largest make up about 20% of the sample.

The clonotype was recovered from a human donor with classical Hodgkin lymphoma. This sequence uses TRBV29-1 and TRBJ2-3; tentative D gene TRBD1, with 5 bases matching. The material was peripheral blood mononuclear cells (PBMCs), obtained at baseline. The CDR3 sequence is CSVDQGTDTQYF. The nucleotide sequence reads TGCAGCGTTGACCAGGGAACAGATACGCAGTATTTT.